Listed here are 15 T cell receptor beta chains from one sample, sequenced in a study of blood T cell repertoires in COVID-19. Only in-frame clones appear in the TCRdb table, and some are missing; sequencing was by immunoSEQ multiplex PCR. The sample carries 310,000 or so clones, about nine tenths recorded once. Sequencing was done on a sample of peripheral blood. The receptors were gathered from a young woman with COVID-19, enrolled during active disease.

The V gene is TRBV7-8, the J gene TRBJ2-1, with TRBD1 identical over 10 bases. Germline CDR1 is SGHVS and CDR2 is FQNEAQ. V lost 1 base, J lost 10 bases, and 7 bases stayed unmatched. The CDR3 spans 15 residues. CDR3 coding DNA: TGTGCCAGCAGCTTAGAGGGACAGGGGTTAGTAGAGCAGTTCTTC. Translation: CASSLEGQGLVEQFF.

J is TRBJ2-7 and V is TRBV25-1; weak D call: TRBD1 (6 bases). The germline V gene encodes CDR1 MGHDK and CDR2 SYGVNS. Trimming removed 1 base from V and 5 bases from J, with 12 bases in between. CDR3 length: 14 residues. The CDR3 region has the DNA TGTGCCAGCAGTGAATCAGGGGTGAATCACGAGCAGTACTTC. It is translated as CASSESGVNHEQYF.

V and J are TRBV30 and TRBJ2-1; D gene ambiguous. The CDR3 is made up of 11 amino acids. Looked up from germline, CDR1 is GTSNPN and CDR2 is SVGIG (reference sequence). V gave up 1 base and J gave up 8 bases, with 6 bases separating them. The CDR3: CAWSGLDEQFF. The CDR3 DNA sequence: TGTGCCTGGAGTGGATTAGATGAGCAGTTCTTC. Supplemented by reference TRBV30 and TRBJ2-1, the full variable domain reads SQTIHQWPATLVQPVGSPLSLECTVEGTSNPNLYWYRQAAGRGLQLLFYSVGIGQISSEVPQNLSASRPQDRQFILSSKKLLLSDSGFYLCAWSGLDEQFFGPGTRLTVL.

J is TRBJ1-1 and V is TRBV27; 9 nucleotides align to TRBD1. Trimming removed 5 bases from V and 6 bases from J; junction bases left unmatched: 7. Germline CDR1 and CDR2: MNHEY and SMNVEV (reference sequence). The CDR3 is 14 amino acids. The DNA for the CDR3 is TGTGCCAGCAGTATCACAGGGGGCGCCTCTGAAGCTTTCTTT. Translating it yields CASSITGGASEAFF.

This sequence joins TRBV19 and TRBJ2-7, with D possibly TRBD2 on 5 matching bases. Between the trimmed V and J ends, which lost 11 bases and 7 bases, there was a span of 9 bases. The CDR3 has 9 amino acids. Germline V gene sequence: CDR1 LNHDA, CDR2 SQIVND (reference sequence). CDR3 amino acids: CAGPGEQYF. The CDR3 coding sequence is TGTGCCGGGCCGGGGGAGCAGTACTTC.

The chain is built from TRBV27 and TRBJ2-7, with D tentatively TRBD1 (5 bases). Germline assignment: CDR1 MNHEY and CDR2 SMNVEV (reference sequence). V was shortened by 0 bases and J by 0 bases, with 12 bases between the two germline ends. The CDR3 sequence is 16 residues long. The CDR3 nucleotides read TGTGCCAGCAGTTTATCGGGGCAGAGGAGCTCCTACGAGCAGTACTTC. As protein: CASSLSGQRSSYEQYF.

V usage is TRBV6-5 and J usage is TRBJ1-3; the D is unclear. The length of the CDR3 is 12 residues. Germline V gives CDR1 MNHEY, CDR2 SVGAGI. Trimming left V 9 bases short and J 0 bases short, with 6 bases between. The CDR3 region has the DNA TGTGCCAGGTGGCCCTCTGGAAACACCATATATTTT. Its translation: CARWPSGNTIYF.

CDR3 bases: TGTGCCACCGCCAAGGGGGGGCTATCGTACGAGCAGTACTTC. Translation gives CATAKGGLSYEQYF. The V gene is TRBV15, the J gene TRBJ2-7; perhaps TRBD2 as D (7 bases). There are 14 residues in the CDR3. From germline, CDR1 is LNHNV and CDR2 YYDKDF (reference sequence). Trimming cost V 8 bases and J 4 bases, with 18 bases left between them.

The V gene is TRBV28, the J gene TRBJ2-7, with 7 bases that match TRBD2. Germline CDR1 MDHEN, CDR2 SYDVKM. Trimming removed 7 bases from V and 3 bases from J; junction bases left unmatched: 15. The CDR3 covers 16 residues. Written as DNA, the CDR3 is TGTGCCAGCACAAACCTGGGGGAGGGTAAGGGCTACGAGCAGTACTTC. This encodes CASTNLGEGKGYEQYF.

The chain has TRBV29-1 and TRBJ2-2; D is perhaps TRBD1 (5 bases). From germline, CDR1 is SQVTM and CDR2 ANQGSEA. The V end lost 4 bases, the J end lost 2 bases, and 11 bases lay between the germline ends. The CDR3 consists of 14 residues. Here the CDR3 reads CSVAFGHNTGELFF. For the CDR3, the DNA is TGCAGCGTTGCTTTTGGACACAACACCGGGGAGCTGTTTTTT.

The gene calls are TRBV12-5 and TRBJ1-2, with TRBD1 matching 9 bases. V was clipped by 5 bases and J by 4 bases; unmatched bases: 8. Germline lookup yields CDR1 LGHNT and CDR2 FRNRAP. CDR3 length: 15 amino acids. The CDR3 loop is CASGPGTGSSYGYTF. As DNA, the CDR3 is TGTGCTAGTGGTCCGGGGACAGGGTCTAGCTATGGCTACACCTTC.

This chain uses TRBV3-1 (or the pseudogene TRBV3-2) with TRBJ2-1; 8 bases map to TRBD2. J lost 1 base, V lost 0 bases, and 5 bases had no gene match. Germline CDR1 is LGHDT and CDR2 is YNNKEL (reference sequence). The CDR3 consists of 17 residues. The DNA of the CDR3 is TGTGCCAGCAGCCAAGACGCCGGGAGGGCATCCTACAATGAGCAGTTCTTC. This translates into CASSQDAGRASYNEQFF.

This clone was detected only once. The rearrangement uses TRBV19 and TRBJ2-2; D is possibly TRBD2 (7 bases). In germline, CDR1 is LNHDA, CDR2 SQIVND (reference sequence). Between the trimmed V and J ends, which lost 10 bases and 4 bases, there was a span of 19 bases. This CDR3 has 15 residues. In DNA, the CDR3 is TGTGCCACCGCGTGGGGGGGGCGAAGCACCGGGGAGCTGTTTTTT. Its protein product is CATAWGGRSTGELFF.

V and J are TRBV6-1 and TRBJ1-2, with D maybe TRBD1 (5 bases). The germline CDR1 and CDR2 sequences are MNHNS and SASEGT. Trimming cost V 3 bases and J 6 bases, with 23 bases left between them. The CDR3 is made up of 17 amino acids. The CDR3 DNA follows: TGTGCCAGCAGTGAGGCCACCTACATATTGGGGCTCCATGGCTACACCTTC. This codes for CASSEATYILGLHGYTF.

The J gene is TRBJ1-2, the V gene TRBV6-1; D is ambiguous. The CDR3 runs 13 residues. V was trimmed by 1 base and J by 8 bases, leaving 11 bases between them. CDR1 MNHNS and CDR2 SASEGT come from the germline V gene. The CDR3 here is CASSEEPGEGYTF. CDR3 DNA sequence: TGTGCCAGCAGTGAAGAACCCGGGGAGGGCTACACCTTC.